These 15 T cell receptor beta chains originate from one sample sequenced in a study of T cell responses to AZD1222 COVID-19 vaccine. Method: immunoSEQ multiplex PCR; TCRdb's copy keeps in-frame clones and lacks some. The sample has approximately 160,000 clones; around 91% are singletons. The sequenced sample was peripheral blood, obtained on day 0 of AZD1222 vaccination. These receptor sequences come from an adult in good health.

This clone was observed a single time. This sequence joins TRBV24-1 and TRBJ1-2; possibly TRBD1 for D (5 bases). Germline V gives CDR1 KGHDR, CDR2 SFDVKD. Trimming cost V 4 bases and J 3 bases, with 11 bases left between them. The CDR3 length is 14 residues. The CDR3 bases are TGTGCCACCAGTGACCCAGCCAGGGACTATGGCTACACCTTC. It is translated as CATSDPARDYGYTF.

The chain carries TRBV5-6 and TRBJ1-4; D is unclear. CDR1 SGHDT and CDR2 YYEEEE come from the germline V gene. V shed 4 bases and J shed 7 bases, with 20 bases lying between them. This CDR3 spans 16 amino acids. In DNA form, the CDR3 reads TGTGCCAGCAGCAACCGCCCCCTACAAACACGTGAAAAACTGTTTTTT. Amino acids: CASSNRPLQTREKLFF.

A single count supports this clone. The V call is TRBV5-4, the J call TRBJ1-1, with D possibly being TRBD1 (6 bases). There are 18 residues in the CDR3. The V gene's germline CDR1 is SGHNT and CDR2 YYREEE (reference sequence). The V and J ends lost 6 bases and 0 bases respectively, with 24 bases between them. CDR3 amino acids: CASTSRGVSQGMNTEAFF. The CDR3 region has the DNA TGTGCCAGCACCTCGAGGGGAGTATCACAGGGCATGAACACTGAAGCTTTCTTT.

The chain couples TRBV18 to TRBJ2-3, with D possibly TRBD2 on 5 matching bases. Per the germline V gene, CDR1 is KGHSH and CDR2 is LQKENI. The CDR3 is 14 amino acids. Trimming left V 0 bases short and J 4 bases short, with 8 bases between. Here the CDR3 DNA reads TGTGCCAGCTCACCACCGAGGGAAGCAGATACGCAGTATTTT. This gives the protein CASSPPREADTQYF.

The rearrangement joins TRBV25-1 to TRBJ2-3; TRBD1 matches at 10 bases. Germline-derived CDR1 and CDR2 are MGHDK and SYGVNS. Germline trimming cut 6 bases from V and 4 bases from J; bases unmatched to any gene: 4. This CDR3 contains 14 residues. CDR3 DNA sequence: TGTGCCAGCAGCGGACAGGGGGTATCAGATACGCAGTATTTT. Residues: CASSGQGVSDTQYF.

The gene calls are TRBV19 and TRBJ1-2; D is unclear. The germline V gene has CDR1 LNHDA and CDR2 SQIVND (reference sequence). The CDR3 has 12 amino acids. Trimming stripped 1 base from V and 9 bases from J, with 9 bases between. The DNA of the CDR3 is TGTGCCAGTAGTATAGGCCCGACCAGCTACACCTTC. It is translated as CASSIGPTSYTF. The complete variable domain, with remaining parts taken from reference TRBV19 and TRBJ1-2, reads DGGITQSPKYLFRKEGQNVTLSCEQNLNHDAMYWYRQDPGQGLRLIYYSQIVNDFQKGDIAEGYSVSREKKESFPLTVTSAQKNPTAFYLCASSIGPTSYTFGSGTRLTVV.

The rearrangement links TRBV7-9 to TRBJ2-1; unclear D gene. The CDR3 totals 16 residues. Germline V gene data show CDR1 as SEHNR and CDR2 as FQNEAQ (reference sequence). V was shortened by 5 bases and J by 3 bases, with 17 bases between the two germline ends. The CDR3 DNA reads as TGTGCCAGCAGCCCATTACTCGGGTCCAACTACAATGAGCAGTTCTTC. It yields the protein CASSPLLGSNYNEQFF.

The chain employs TRBV7-9 and TRBJ2-7; TRBD1 agrees at 7 bases. The CDR3 is 11 residues long. The germline V gene encodes CDR1 SEHNR and CDR2 FQNEAQ (reference sequence). V lost 1 base, J lost 9 bases, and 0 bases stayed unmatched. CDR3 protein: CASSLGDRQYF. The CDR3 DNA follows: TGTGCCAGCAGCTTAGGGGACAGGCAGTACTTC.

This clone was counted once. CDR3: CASSYSWTHGGTYEQYF. Here the CDR3 DNA reads TGTGCCAGCAGTTACTCATGGACTCACGGGGGTACCTACGAGCAGTACTTC. V gene TRBV6-2 or TRBV6-3 combines with J gene TRBJ2-7; TRBD2 might be the D (6 bases). Per germline, CDR1 MNHEY and CDR2 SVGEGT. This CDR3 has 17 residues. V shed 0 bases and J shed 2 bases, with 17 bases lying between them.

The chain employs TRBV6-5 and TRBJ2-7, with D uncertain. V was trimmed by 6 bases and J by 1 base, leaving 10 bases between them. The CDR3 has 13 amino acids. Looked up from germline, CDR1 is MNHEY and CDR2 is SVGAGI. This CDR3 is CASRATPSYEQYF. The CDR3 DNA is TGTGCCAGCAGGGCCACCCCTTCCTACGAGCAGTACTTC.

The chain joins TRBV2 to TRBJ2-1; D call uncertain. V lost 6 bases to trimming and J lost 12 bases, with 9 bases between them. Per the germline V gene, CDR1 is SNHLY and CDR2 is FYNNEI. The CDR3 extends over 10 amino acids. The CDR3 loop is CASRTSVQFF. The CDR3 DNA sequence: TGTGCCAGCAGAACATCGGTGCAGTTCTTC. The entire variable domain, with the rest obtained from reference TRBV2 and TRBJ2-1, is as follows: EPEVTQTPSHQVTQMGQEVILRCVPISNHLYFYWYRQILGQKVEFLVSFYNNEISEKSEIFDDQFSVERPDGSNFTLKIRSTKLEDSAMYFCASRTSVQFFGPGTRLTVL.

This rearrangement joins TRBV28 to TRBJ2-2; D is unresolved. V lost 5 bases and J 0 bases, leaving 7 bases between the germline ends. CDR1 is MDHEN and CDR2 is SYDVKM in the germline V gene. The CDR3 has 14 amino acids. The chain's CDR3 is CASSSYANTGELFF. The CDR3 DNA follows: TGTGCCAGCAGTAGTTACGCGAACACCGGGGAGCTGTTTTTT.

The V gene is TRBV10-3, the J gene TRBJ1-1, with D uncertain. Germline CDR1 and CDR2: ENHRY and SYGVKD. Between the trimmed V and J ends, which lost 0 bases and 10 bases, there was a span of 6 bases. There are 11 residues in the CDR3. The CDR3 reads CAISESRSAFF. CDR3 in DNA: TGTGCCATCAGTGAGTCGCGTTCAGCTTTCTTT.

This chain uses TRBV27 with TRBJ1-1; D is ambiguous. The V end lost 3 bases, the J end lost 4 bases, and 12 bases lay between the germline ends. CDR3 length: 14 amino acids. The V gene's germline CDR1 is MNHEY and CDR2 SMNVEV (reference sequence). CDR3 in DNA: TGTGCCAGCAGTTTGGGTGGGCATGGCACTGAAGCTTTCTTT. Encoded protein: CASSLGGHGTEAFF.

The chain uses TRBV9 and TRBJ1-1; a weak D match, TRBD1 (6 bases). The V end was cut by 4 bases, the J end by 7 bases, with 14 bases between. This CDR3 region has 13 residues. Germline V lookup: CDR1 SGDLS, CDR2 YYNGEE. The CDR3 region has the DNA TGTGCCAGCAGCCCCAGACAGGATGGTGAAGCTTTCTTT. Translation gives CASSPRQDGEAFF. Variable domain in full (rest from reference TRBV9 and TRBJ1-1): DSGVTQTPKHLITATGQRVTLRCSPRSGDLSVYWYQQSLDQGLQFLIQYYNGEERAKGNILERFSAQQFPDLHSELNLSSLELGDSALYFCASSPRQDGEAFFGQGTRLTVV.